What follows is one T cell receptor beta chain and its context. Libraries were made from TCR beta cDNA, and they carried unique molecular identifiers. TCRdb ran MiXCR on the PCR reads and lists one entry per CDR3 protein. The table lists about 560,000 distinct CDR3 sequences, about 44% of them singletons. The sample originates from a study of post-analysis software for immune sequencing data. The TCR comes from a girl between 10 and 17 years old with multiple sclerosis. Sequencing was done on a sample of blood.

CDR3 in amino acids: CASSSSDRPYEQYF. Written as DNA, the CDR3 is TGTGCCAGCAGCTCCTCAGATCGACCCTACGAGCAGTACTTC. J is TRBJ2-7 and V is TRBV11-2; no clear D. Trimming took off 4 bases at V and 2 bases at J, with 12 bases between the two ends. Germline V gene sequence: CDR1 SGHAT, CDR2 FQNNGV. This CDR3 has 14 amino acids.